One and the same sample provided the 8 T cell receptor beta chains below, sequenced in a study of cytomegalovirus exposure and HLA in healthy donors. Measured with immunoSEQ multiplex PCR; TCRdb has only the in-frame clones, and not every one. The repertoire includes 60,000 to 80,000 clones, around four fifths of them detected once, and about 3% sits in the top ten. The sequencing input was PBMCs. Receptors originate from a man aged 30 to 39 in good health and CMV-seronegative.

This chain joins TRBV28 and TRBJ2-5; 8 bases match TRBD2. There are 15 residues in the CDR3. CDR1 MDHEN and CDR2 SYDVKM come from the germline V gene. V shed 5 bases and J 2 bases; nucleotides not matched to a gene: 7. DNA for the CDR3: TGTGCCAGCAGTAGTCCCGGGAGGGGGCAAGAGACCCAGTACTTC. Its protein product is CASSSPGRGQETQYF.

The chain recombines TRBV9 with TRBJ2-4, with D maybe TRBD2 (6 bases). V was cut by 2 bases and J by 9 bases, with 15 bases left in between. This CDR3 has 14 residues. Germline V gene sequence: CDR1 SGDLS, CDR2 YYNGEE. CDR3 protein: CASSVEGGVGIQYF. CDR3 DNA: TGTGCCAGCAGCGTTGAGGGCGGGGTTGGCATTCAGTACTTC.

This clone has only a few counts. This chain connects TRBV7-9 to TRBJ2-7, with D unresolved. Germline assignment: CDR1 SEHNR and CDR2 FQNEAQ (reference sequence). The V end lost 2 bases, the J end lost 7 bases, and 12 bases lay between the germline ends. The CDR3 covers 13 residues. Here the CDR3 reads CASSLLAAAEQYV. The CDR3 nucleotides read TGTGCCAGCAGCTTATTAGCAGCAGCTGAGCAGTACGTC.

The V and J genes are TRBV4-2 and TRBJ1-3, with a weak D call TRBD1 (6 bases). This CDR3 is 16 amino acids long. Trimming shortened V by 0 bases and J by 0 bases, and 9 bases separated the two germline ends. From germline, CDR1 is LGHNA and CDR2 YNFKEQ. CDR3 in DNA: TGTGCCAGCAGCCAAGATGGACAGAGCTCTGGAAACACCATATATTTT. This sequence encodes CASSQDGQSSGNTIYF.

The J gene is TRBJ1-2, the V gene TRBV9; TRBD1 is a possible D gene (6 bases). This CDR3 region has 17 residues. From germline, CDR1 is SGDLS and CDR2 YYNGEE. Trimming took 4 bases from V and 3 from J, leaving 22 bases between them. The CDR3 loop is CASSFPMDRDTYYGYTF. CDR3 DNA sequence: TGTGCCAGCAGCTTCCCCATGGACCGGGACACCTACTATGGCTACACCTTC.

This chain uses TRBV4-1 with TRBJ2-6; 7 bases fit TRBD1. Germline loops: CDR1 MGHRA, CDR2 YSYEKL. The CDR3 runs 17 residues. V was clipped by 1 base and J by 2 bases; unmatched bases: 5. The CDR3 DNA is TGCGCCAGCAGCCAAGTTGACAGGGACACTGGGGCCAACGTCCTGACTTTC. The encoded protein is CASSQVDRDTGANVLTF.

The V call is TRBV4-1, the J call TRBJ1-4, with 11 bases identical to TRBD1. The J segment lost 4 bases and the V segment lost 7 bases, leaving 2 bases of the junction unmatched. The CDR3 sequence is 14 residues long. Per the germline V gene, CDR1 is MGHRA and CDR2 is YSYEKL. The CDR3 sequence: CASKGTGGNEKLFF. CDR3 DNA sequence: TGCGCCAGCAAAGGGACAGGGGGTAATGAAAAACTGTTTTTT.

This clone has only one observation. J is TRBJ2-1 and V is TRBV6-5; 9 bases match TRBD1. V was clipped by 7 bases and J by 10 bases; unmatched bases: 11. Germline-derived CDR1 and CDR2 are MNHEY and SVGAGI. This CDR3 is 14 amino acids long. CDR3 in amino acids: CASTPGTGRWEQFF. Here the CDR3 DNA reads TGTGCCAGCACCCCCGGGACAGGGCGGTGGGAGCAGTTCTTC.